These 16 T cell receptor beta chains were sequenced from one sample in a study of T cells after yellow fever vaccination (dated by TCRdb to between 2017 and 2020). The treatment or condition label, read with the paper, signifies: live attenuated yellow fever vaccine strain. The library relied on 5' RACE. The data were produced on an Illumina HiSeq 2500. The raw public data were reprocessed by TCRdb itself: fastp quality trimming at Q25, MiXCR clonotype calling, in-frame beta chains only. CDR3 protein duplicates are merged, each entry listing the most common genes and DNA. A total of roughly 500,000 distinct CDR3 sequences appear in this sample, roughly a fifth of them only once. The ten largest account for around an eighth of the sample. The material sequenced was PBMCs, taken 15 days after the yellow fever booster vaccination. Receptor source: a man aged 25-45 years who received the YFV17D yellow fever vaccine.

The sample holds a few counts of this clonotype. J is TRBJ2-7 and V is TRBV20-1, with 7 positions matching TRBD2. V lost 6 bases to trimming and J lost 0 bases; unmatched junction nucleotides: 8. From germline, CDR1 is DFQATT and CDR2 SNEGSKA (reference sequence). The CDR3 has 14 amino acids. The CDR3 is CSATSGGSSYEQYF. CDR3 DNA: TGCAGTGCGACGTCTGGCGGGAGCTCCTACGAGCAGTACTTC.

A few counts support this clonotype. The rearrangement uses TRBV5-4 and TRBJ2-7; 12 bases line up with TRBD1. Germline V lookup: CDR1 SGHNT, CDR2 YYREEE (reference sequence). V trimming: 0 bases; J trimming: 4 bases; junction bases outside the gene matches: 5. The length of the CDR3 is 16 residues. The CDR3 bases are TGTGCCAGCAGCTTGGCCGGGGACAGGGGGCTATACGAGCAGTACTTC. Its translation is CASSLAGDRGLYEQYF.

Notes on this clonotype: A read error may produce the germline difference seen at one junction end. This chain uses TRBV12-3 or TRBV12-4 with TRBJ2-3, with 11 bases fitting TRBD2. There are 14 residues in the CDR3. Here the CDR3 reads CASSLAGGGNTQYF. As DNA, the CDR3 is TGTGCCAGCAGTCTAGCGGGAGGAGGGAATACGCAGTATTTT.

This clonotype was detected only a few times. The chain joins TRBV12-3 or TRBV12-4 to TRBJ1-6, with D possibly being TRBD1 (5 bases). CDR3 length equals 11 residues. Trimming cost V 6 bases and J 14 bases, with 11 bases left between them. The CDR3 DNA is TGTGCCAGCAGCGGGGGGTTGTCCCTCCACTTT. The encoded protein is CASSGGLSLHF.

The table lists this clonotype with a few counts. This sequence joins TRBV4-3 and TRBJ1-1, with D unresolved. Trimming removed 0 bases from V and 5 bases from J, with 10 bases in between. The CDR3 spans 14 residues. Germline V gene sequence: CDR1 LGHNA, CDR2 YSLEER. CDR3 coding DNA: TGCGCCAGCAGCCAAGATAACAGAGGGACTGAAGCTTTCTTT. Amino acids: CASSQDNRGTEAFF.

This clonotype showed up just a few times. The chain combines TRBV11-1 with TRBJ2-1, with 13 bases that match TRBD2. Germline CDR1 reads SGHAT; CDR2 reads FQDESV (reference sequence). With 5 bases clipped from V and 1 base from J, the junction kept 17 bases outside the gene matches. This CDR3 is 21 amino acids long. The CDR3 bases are TGTGCCAGCAGCCACCTCCACCCGGGACTAGCGGGAACCCGTTCCTACAATGAGCAGTTCTTC. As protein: CASSHLHPGLAGTRSYNEQFF.

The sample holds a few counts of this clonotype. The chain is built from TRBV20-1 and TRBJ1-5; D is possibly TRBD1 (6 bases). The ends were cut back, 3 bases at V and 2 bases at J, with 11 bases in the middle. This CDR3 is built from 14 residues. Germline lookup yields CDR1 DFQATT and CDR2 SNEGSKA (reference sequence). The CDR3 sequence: CSARGGSGNQPQHF. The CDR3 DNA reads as TGCAGTGCTAGGGGGGGCTCAGGCAATCAGCCCCAGCATTTT.

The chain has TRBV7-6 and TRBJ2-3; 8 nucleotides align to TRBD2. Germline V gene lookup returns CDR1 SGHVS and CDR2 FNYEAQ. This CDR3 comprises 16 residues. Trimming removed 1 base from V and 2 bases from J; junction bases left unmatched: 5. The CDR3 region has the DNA TGTGCCAGCAGCTTAGTCACAGCGGGAGCCACAGATACGCAGTATTTT. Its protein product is CASSLVTAGATDTQYF.

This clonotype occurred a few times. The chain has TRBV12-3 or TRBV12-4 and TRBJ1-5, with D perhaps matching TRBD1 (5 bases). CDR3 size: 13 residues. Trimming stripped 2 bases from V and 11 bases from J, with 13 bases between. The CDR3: CASSLSGQTAQHF. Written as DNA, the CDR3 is TGTGCCAGCAGTTTATCGGGGCAGACGGCCCAGCATTTT.

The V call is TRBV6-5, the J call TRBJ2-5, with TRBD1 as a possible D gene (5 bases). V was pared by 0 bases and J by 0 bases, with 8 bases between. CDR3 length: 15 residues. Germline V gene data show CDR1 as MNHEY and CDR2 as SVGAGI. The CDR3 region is CASSYSTEDQETQYF. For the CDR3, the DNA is TGTGCCAGCAGTTACTCGACAGAAGACCAAGAGACCCAGTACTTC.

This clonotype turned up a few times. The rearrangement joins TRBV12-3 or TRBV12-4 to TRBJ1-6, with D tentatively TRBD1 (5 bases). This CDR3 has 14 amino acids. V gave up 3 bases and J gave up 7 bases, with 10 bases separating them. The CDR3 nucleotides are TGTGCCAGCAGTTTCCAGGGAAACAATTCACCCCTCCACTTT. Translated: CASSFQGNNSPLHF.

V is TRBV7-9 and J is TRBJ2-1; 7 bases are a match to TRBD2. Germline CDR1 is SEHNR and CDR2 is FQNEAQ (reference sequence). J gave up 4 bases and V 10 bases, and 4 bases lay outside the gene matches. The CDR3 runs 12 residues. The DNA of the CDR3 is TGTGCCACGTACGGGGGGTACAATGAGCAGTTCTTC. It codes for CATYGGYNEQFF.

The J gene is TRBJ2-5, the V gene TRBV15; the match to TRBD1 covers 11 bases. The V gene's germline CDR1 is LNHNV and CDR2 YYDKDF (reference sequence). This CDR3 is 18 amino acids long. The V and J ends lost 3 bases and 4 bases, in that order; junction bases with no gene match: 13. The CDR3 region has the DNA TGTGCCACCAGCAGCTTCGGACAGGGGGCGCGGGTTGGAGAGACCCAGTACTTC. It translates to CATSSFGQGARVGETQYF.

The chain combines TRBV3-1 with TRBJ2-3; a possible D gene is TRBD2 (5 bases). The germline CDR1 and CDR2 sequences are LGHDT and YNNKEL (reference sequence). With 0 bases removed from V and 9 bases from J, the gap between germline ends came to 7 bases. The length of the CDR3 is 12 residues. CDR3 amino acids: CASSQDPSTQYF. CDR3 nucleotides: TGTGCCAGCAGCCAAGATCCTAGCACGCAGTATTTT.

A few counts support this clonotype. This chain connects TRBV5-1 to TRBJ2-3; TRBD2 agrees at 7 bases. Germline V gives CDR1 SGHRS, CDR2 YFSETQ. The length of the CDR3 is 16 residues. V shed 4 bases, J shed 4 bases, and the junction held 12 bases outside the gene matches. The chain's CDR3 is CASSLEVAGEADTQYF. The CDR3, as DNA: TGCGCCAGCAGCCTCGAGGTTGCGGGAGAGGCAGATACGCAGTATTTT.

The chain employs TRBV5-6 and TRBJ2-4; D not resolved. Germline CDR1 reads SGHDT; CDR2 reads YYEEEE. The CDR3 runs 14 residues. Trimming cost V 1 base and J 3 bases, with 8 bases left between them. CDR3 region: CASSLREVKNIQYF. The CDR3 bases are TGTGCCAGCAGCTTGAGGGAAGTCAAAAACATTCAGTACTTC.